Shown below are 20 T cell receptor beta chains from a single sample sequenced in a study of CD8+ T cells in alopecia areata. Treatment indicated: oral pan-JAK inhibitor, 5-10 mg twice daily. RNA extraction and reverse transcription yielded cDNA as sequencing template. Measured with immunoSEQ multiplex PCR; TCRdb has only the in-frame clones, and not every one. The sample has some 120,000 clones, 61% seen once. The sequencing used CD4+ T cells sorted from blood, collected at week 4, from a patient treated with tofacitinib. The receptors originated from a human donor with alopecia areata.

The V and J genes are TRBV5-6 and TRBJ1-2; D gene ambiguous. V gave up 0 bases and J gave up 7 bases, with 13 bases separating them. Germline CDR1 reads SGHDT; CDR2 reads YYEEEE. The CDR3 has 14 residues. In nucleotides, the CDR3 is TGTGCCAGCAGCTTGGGACGCAACTCCTTTGGCTACACCTTC. Translated: CASSLGRNSFGYTF.

A few counts support this clone. The chain joins TRBV6-6 to TRBJ1-2; the D gene is possibly TRBD1 (6 bases). The length of the CDR3 is 12 residues. The germline V and J ends were trimmed by 7 bases and 8 bases, with 14 bases remaining between them. Germline V gene lookup returns CDR1 MNHNY and CDR2 SVGAGI (reference sequence). The CDR3 bases are TGTGCCAGCACCCTAGGGGGGCGCGGCTACACCTTC. Amino acids: CASTLGGRGYTF.

The CDR3 bases are TGTGCCACCAGCACTCGTCAGGGGCACGAGCAGTACTTC. It is translated as CATSTRQGHEQYF. The chain couples TRBV15 to TRBJ2-7; possible D gene TRBD1, 6 bases. Deletions cut 4 bases from V and 5 bases from J, with 12 bases between. This CDR3 comprises 13 residues. The germline V gene has CDR1 LNHNV and CDR2 YYDKDF (reference sequence).

This chain joins TRBV4-1 and TRBJ1-1; D unclear. CDR3 size: 16 residues. Germline values: CDR1 MGHRA, CDR2 YSYEKL. V was pared by 5 bases and J by 6 bases, with 22 bases between. The CDR3 region has the DNA TGCGCCAGCAGCGCCCTCGATTTGTTCTGGTACTCTGAAGCTTTCTTT. Translation gives CASSALDLFWYSEAFF.

This rearrangement joins TRBV6-1 to TRBJ1-2, with D possibly matching TRBD1 (6 bases). Trimming cost V 6 bases and J 0 bases, with 17 bases left between them. The germline V gene has CDR1 MNHNS and CDR2 SASEGT. This CDR3 region has 16 residues. DNA for the CDR3: TGTGCCAGCAGGGAAAGGCGGGGGGCCGCTAACTATGGCTACACCTTC. This sequence encodes CASRERRGAANYGYTF.

The V call is TRBV28, the J call TRBJ2-3; no clear D gene. V was cut by 3 bases and J by 6 bases, with 10 bases left in between. The CDR3 is 13 residues long. The germline V gene encodes CDR1 MDHEN and CDR2 SYDVKM. The CDR3 loop is CASSFVGSDTQYF. The CDR3 region has the DNA TGTGCCAGCAGTTTTGTGGGATCCGATACGCAGTATTTT.

The gene calls are TRBV30 and TRBJ2-3; D gene unclear. This CDR3 contains 11 residues. CDR1 and CDR2 (germline): GTSNPN, SVGIG (reference sequence). V was pared by 3 bases and J by 2 bases, with 3 bases between. The CDR3 DNA reads as TGTGCCTGGAGAGTCACAGATACGCAGTATTTT. Its translation is CAWRVTDTQYF.

CDR3 bases: TGCAGCGTTTCGCCCAGCTCCTACGAGCAGTACTTC. This translates into CSVSPSSYEQYF. The chain combines TRBV29-1 with TRBJ2-7; no clear D. CDR3 length: 12 amino acids. Germline CDR1 SQVTM, CDR2 ANQGSEA. Trimming stripped 5 bases from V and 0 bases from J, with 8 bases between.

The CDR3 spells CASSPPGMDTQYF. In DNA form, the CDR3 reads TGTGCCAGCAGCCCCCCCGGGATGGATACGCAGTATTTT. The rearrangement joins TRBV7-2 to TRBJ2-3; perhaps TRBD2 as D (5 bases). Trimming took off 5 bases at V and 6 bases at J, with 12 bases between the two ends. The CDR3 covers 13 residues. CDR1 is SGHTA and CDR2 is FQGNSA in the germline V gene.

Here the CDR3 DNA reads TGCAGCGTTGATCCAGGGGAGTGGGGCACTGAAGCTTTCTTT. Its protein is CSVDPGEWGTEAFF. V is TRBV29-1 and J is TRBJ1-1; maybe TRBD1 (6 bases). The CDR3 is made up of 14 amino acids. Deletions cut 3 bases from V and 4 bases from J, with 15 bases between. The germline gives CDR1 SQVTM, CDR2 ANQGSEA.

V usage is TRBV6-5 and J usage is TRBJ1-2; D is possibly TRBD1 (6 bases). CDR3 size: 13 residues. Germline V lookup: CDR1 MNHEY, CDR2 SVGAGI. V lost 2 bases, J lost 8 bases, and 12 bases lay in between. Here the CDR3 DNA reads TGTGCCAGCAGTTACCGGCAGGGGCACGGCTACACCTTC. Its translation is CASSYRQGHGYTF.

The chain recombines TRBV4-1 with TRBJ2-5; 10 nucleotides line up with TRBD2. Unmatched junction bases numbered 13, after V lost 5 bases and J lost 4 bases. Germline CDR1 MGHRA, CDR2 YSYEKL. CDR3 length: 17 amino acids. The CDR3 loop is CASSSRSSGGAGETQYF. The DNA of the CDR3 is TGCGCCAGCAGCTCCCGTTCGAGCGGGGGGGCGGGAGAGACCCAGTACTTC.

The chain recombines TRBV29-1 with TRBJ2-5, with 10 positions matching TRBD1. Germline loops: CDR1 SQVTM, CDR2 ANQGSEA. The CDR3 has 13 amino acids. The V and J ends lost 3 bases and 4 bases, in that order; junction bases with no gene match: 2. This CDR3 reads CSVERDRGETQYF. CDR3 sequence (DNA): TGCAGCGTTGAGCGGGACAGGGGAGAGACCCAGTACTTC.

The chain employs TRBV4-3 and TRBJ2-7; TRBD2 agrees at 13 bases. Per germline, CDR1 LGHNA and CDR2 YSLEER. The length of the CDR3 is 16 residues. With 0 bases clipped from V and 5 bases from J, the junction kept 4 bases outside the gene matches. The DNA for the CDR3 is TGCGCCAGCAGCCAAGATGGGACTAGCGGGACCCACGAGCAGTACTTC. Translating it yields CASSQDGTSGTHEQYF.

The chain recombines TRBV7-2 with TRBJ1-2, with 7 nucleotides matching TRBD1. After removal of 1 base from V and 7 bases from J, the junction contained 9 bases not matched to a gene. The CDR3 covers 15 residues. Germline CDR1 and CDR2: SGHTA and FQGNSA. The CDR3 DNA is TGTGCCAGCAGCTTAGTGGGCCAGGGGGGATCTGGCTACACCTTC. Protein product: CASSLVGQGGSGYTF.

The chain uses TRBV7-2 and TRBJ2-7; D ambiguous. V dropped 3 bases and J dropped 5 bases, with 11 bases sitting between them. The CDR3 consists of 13 residues. Germline CDR1 SGHTA, CDR2 FQGNSA. CDR3 region: CASSFRRRDEQYF. The CDR3 DNA follows: TGTGCCAGCAGCTTTAGGCGTAGAGACGAGCAGTACTTC.

The table lists this clone with a few counts. The chain has TRBV9 and TRBJ2-5; D gene uncertain. The germline gives CDR1 SGDLS, CDR2 YYNGEE. Trimming took off 1 base at V and 5 bases at J, with 12 bases between the two ends. This CDR3 is 14 amino acids long. DNA of the CDR3: TGTGCCAGCAGCGTATGGTCGGGTGACGAGACCCAGTACTTC. Protein product: CASSVWSGDETQYF.

With regard to this clone: The same CDR3 can be traced to other DNA sequences in this sample. The chain links TRBV30 to TRBJ1-1; D ambiguous. The CDR3 covers 13 residues. Trimming pared 7 bases from V and 1 base from J, leaving 13 bases between. Per the germline V gene, CDR1 is GTSNPN and CDR2 is SVGIG (reference sequence). For the CDR3, the DNA is TGTGCCTCCGGTGTGGCAGGGAACACTGAAGCTTTCTTT. It encodes CASGVAGNTEAFF.

This chain's CDR3 is CASSLEGGPETQYF. DNA of the CDR3: TGCGCCAGCAGCTTGGAGGGGGGTCCGGAGACCCAGTACTTC. The chain employs TRBV5-1 and TRBJ2-5, with D perhaps given as TRBD1 or TRBD2 (6 bases each). V dropped 0 bases and J dropped 5 bases, with 11 bases sitting between them. The V gene's germline CDR1 is SGHRS and CDR2 YFSETQ. This CDR3 comprises 14 residues.

This clone was observed a handful of times. The rearrangement joins TRBV7-2 to TRBJ2-5, with 12 bases fitting TRBD2. V lost 1 base, J lost 5 bases, and 2 bases stayed unmatched. Germline values: CDR1 SGHTA, CDR2 FQGNSA. The CDR3 has 15 residues. Here the CDR3 reads CASSLGLAGGETQYF. The CDR3 region has the DNA TGTGCCAGCAGCTTAGGCCTAGCGGGAGGGGAGACCCAGTACTTC.